The sequence of this T cell receptor beta chain was determined in a study of cytomegalovirus exposure and HLA in healthy donors. At the level of the study: An earlier analysis identified under 130 million unique TCR beta sequences in approximately 170 million T cells. Study results and limitations: The study listed 150 to 200 cytomegalovirus-associated TCR beta chains. Indistinguishability led to the exclusion of some V segments, TRBV6-2 and TRBV6-3 included.

The CDR3 covers 16 residues. CDR1 and CDR2 from the germline V gene are LNHDA and SQIVND (reference sequence). The PCR made use of 60 Vbeta and 13 Jbeta primers. Data came from immunoSEQ multiplex PCR; TCRdb stores just in-frame clones and leaves some out. The repertoire consists of more than 80,000 clones, with roughly four fifths occurring once and the leading ten covering 2.5% to 3%. Turning to this clone: Antigen specificity is unknown. One end of the junction does not line up with germline, which may come from a read error.

The specimen was PBMCs. This chain links TRBV19 with TRBJ1-5; D gene uncertain. This sequence originates from a male donor in good health and CMV-seropositive. The CDR3 coding sequence is TGTGCCAGTAGTATAGTTGGGAGCCCCAGCAATCAGCCCCAGAATTTT. Amino acid sequence: CASSIVGSPSNQPQNF.